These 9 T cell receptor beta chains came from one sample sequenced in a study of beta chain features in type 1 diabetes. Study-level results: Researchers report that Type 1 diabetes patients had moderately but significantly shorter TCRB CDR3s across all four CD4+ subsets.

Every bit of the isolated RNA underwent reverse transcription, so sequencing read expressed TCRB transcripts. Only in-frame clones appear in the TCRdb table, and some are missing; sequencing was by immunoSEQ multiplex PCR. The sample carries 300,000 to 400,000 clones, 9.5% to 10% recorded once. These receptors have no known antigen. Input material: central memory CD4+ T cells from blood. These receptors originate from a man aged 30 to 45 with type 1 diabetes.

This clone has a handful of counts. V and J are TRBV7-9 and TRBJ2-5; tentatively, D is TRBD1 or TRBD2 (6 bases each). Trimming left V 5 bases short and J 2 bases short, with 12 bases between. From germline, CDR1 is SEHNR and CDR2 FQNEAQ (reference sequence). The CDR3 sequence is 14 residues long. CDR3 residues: CASSPGGAQETQYF. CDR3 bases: TGTGCCAGCAGCCCCGGGGGCGCGCAAGAGACCCAGTACTTC.

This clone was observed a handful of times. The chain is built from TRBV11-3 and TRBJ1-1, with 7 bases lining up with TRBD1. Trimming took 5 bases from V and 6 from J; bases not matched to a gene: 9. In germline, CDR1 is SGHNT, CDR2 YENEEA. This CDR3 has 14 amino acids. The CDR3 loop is CASSQTGKYPEAFF. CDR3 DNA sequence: TGTGCCAGCAGCCAGACAGGGAAGTATCCTGAAGCTTTCTTT.

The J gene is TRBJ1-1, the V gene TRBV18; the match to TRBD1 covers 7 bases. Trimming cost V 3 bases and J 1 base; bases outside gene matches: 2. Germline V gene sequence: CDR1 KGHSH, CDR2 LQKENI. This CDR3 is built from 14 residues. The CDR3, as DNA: TGTGCCAGCTCACCCCAGGGGGAGAACACTGAAGCTTTCTTT. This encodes CASSPQGENTEAFF. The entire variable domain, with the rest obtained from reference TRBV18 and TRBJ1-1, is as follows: NAGVMQNPRHLVRRRGQEARLRCSPMKGHSHVYWYRQLPEEGLKFMVYLQKENIIDESGMPKERFSAEFPKEGPSILRIQQVVRGDSAAYFCASSPQGENTEAFFGQGTRLTVV.

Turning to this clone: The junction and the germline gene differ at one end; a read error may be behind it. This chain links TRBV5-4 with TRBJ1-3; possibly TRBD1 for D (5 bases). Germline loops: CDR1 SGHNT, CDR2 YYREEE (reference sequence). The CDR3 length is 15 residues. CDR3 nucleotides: TGTGCCAGCAGTTTGGGACCGGCCTCTGGAAACACCATATATTTT. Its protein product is CASSLGPASGNTIYF.

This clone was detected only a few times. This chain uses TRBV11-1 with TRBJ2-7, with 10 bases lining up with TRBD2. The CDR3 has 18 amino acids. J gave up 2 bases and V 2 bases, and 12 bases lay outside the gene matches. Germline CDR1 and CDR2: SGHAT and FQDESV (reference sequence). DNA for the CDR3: TGTGCCAGCAGCTTACTGGACACTAGCGGGGATTTCGCCTACGAGCAGTACTTC. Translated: CASSLLDTSGDFAYEQYF.

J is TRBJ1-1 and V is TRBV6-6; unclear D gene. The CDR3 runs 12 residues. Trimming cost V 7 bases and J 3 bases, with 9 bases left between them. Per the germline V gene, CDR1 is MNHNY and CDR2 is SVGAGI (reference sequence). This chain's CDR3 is CASKAWDTEAFF. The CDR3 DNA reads TGTGCCAGCAAAGCGTGGGACACTGAAGCTTTCTTT.

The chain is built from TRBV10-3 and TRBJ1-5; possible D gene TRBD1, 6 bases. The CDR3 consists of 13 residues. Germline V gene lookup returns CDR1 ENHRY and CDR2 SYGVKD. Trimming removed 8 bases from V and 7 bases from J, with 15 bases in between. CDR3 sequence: CAISGGAGQPQHF. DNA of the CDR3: TGTGCCATCTCGGGGGGCGCTGGGCAGCCCCAGCATTTT.

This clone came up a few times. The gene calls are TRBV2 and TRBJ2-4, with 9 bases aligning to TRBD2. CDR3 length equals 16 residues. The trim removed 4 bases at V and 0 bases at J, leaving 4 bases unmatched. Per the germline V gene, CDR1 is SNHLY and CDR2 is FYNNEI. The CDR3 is CASSGLAVKAKNIQYF. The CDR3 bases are TGTGCCAGCAGTGGACTAGCGGTTAAAGCCAAAAACATTCAGTACTTC.

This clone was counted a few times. For the CDR3, the DNA is TGTGCCAGCAGTCAGCAGGGGGCGAGGACTGAAGCTTTCTTT. It codes for CASSQQGARTEAFF. The rearrangement uses TRBV7-6 and TRBJ1-1, with 8 positions matching TRBD1. CDR3 length equals 14 residues. Germline V gene sequence: CDR1 SGHVS, CDR2 FNYEAQ. Trimming cost V 6 bases and J 5 bases; bases outside gene matches: 8. Drawing the rest from reference TRBV7-6 and TRBJ1-1, the complete variable domain is GAGVSQSPRYKVTKRGQDVALRCDPISGHVSLYWYRQALGQGPEFLTYFNYEAQQDKSGLPNDRFSAERPEGSISTLTIQRTEQRDSAMYRCASSQQGARTEAFFGQGTRLTVV.